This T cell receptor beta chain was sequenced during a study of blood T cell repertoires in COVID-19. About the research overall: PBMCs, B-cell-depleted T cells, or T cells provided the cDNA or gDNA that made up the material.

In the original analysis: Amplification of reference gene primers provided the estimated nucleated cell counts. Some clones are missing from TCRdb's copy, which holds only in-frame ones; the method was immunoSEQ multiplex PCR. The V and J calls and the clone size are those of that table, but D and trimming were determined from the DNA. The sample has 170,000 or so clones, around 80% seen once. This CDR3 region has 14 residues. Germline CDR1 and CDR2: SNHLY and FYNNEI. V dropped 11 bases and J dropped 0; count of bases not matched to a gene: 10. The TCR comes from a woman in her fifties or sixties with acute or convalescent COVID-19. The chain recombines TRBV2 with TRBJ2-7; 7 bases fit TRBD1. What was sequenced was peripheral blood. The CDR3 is CASATGRLSYEQYF. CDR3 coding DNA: TGTGCCTCTGCGACAGGGCGCCTCTCCTACGAGCAGTACTTC. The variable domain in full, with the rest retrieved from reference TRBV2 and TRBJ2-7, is EPEVTQTPSHQVTQMGQEVILRCVPISNHLYFYWYRQILGQKVEFLVSFYNNEISEKSEIFDDQFSVERPDGSNFTLKIRSTKLEDSAMYFCASATGRLSYEQYFGPGTRLTVT.